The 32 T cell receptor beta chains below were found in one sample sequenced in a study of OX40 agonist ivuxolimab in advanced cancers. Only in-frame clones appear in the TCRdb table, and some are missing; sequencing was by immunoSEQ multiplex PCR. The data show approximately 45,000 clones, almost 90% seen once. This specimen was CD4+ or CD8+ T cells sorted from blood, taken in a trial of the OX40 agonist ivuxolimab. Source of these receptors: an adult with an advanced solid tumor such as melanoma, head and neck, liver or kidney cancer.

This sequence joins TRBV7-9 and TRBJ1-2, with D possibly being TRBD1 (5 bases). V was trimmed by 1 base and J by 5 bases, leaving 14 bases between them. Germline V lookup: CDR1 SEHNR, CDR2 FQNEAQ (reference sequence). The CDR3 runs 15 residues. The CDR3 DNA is TGTGCCAGCAGCTTAGGATCAGCAGGGCAGTATGGCTACACCTTC. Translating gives CASSLGSAGQYGYTF.

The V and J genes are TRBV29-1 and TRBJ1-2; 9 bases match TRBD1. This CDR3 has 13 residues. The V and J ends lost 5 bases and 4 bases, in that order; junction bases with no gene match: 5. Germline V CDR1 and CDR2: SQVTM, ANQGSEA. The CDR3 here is CSVPTGGGYGYTF. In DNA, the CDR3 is TGCAGCGTTCCCACAGGGGGCGGCTATGGCTACACCTTC.

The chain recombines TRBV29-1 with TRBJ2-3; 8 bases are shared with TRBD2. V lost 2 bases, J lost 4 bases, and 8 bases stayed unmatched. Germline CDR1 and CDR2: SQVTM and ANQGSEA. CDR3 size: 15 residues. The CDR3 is CSVERSGGPADTQYF. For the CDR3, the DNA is TGCAGCGTTGAAAGGTCGGGGGGGCCGGCAGATACGCAGTATTTT.

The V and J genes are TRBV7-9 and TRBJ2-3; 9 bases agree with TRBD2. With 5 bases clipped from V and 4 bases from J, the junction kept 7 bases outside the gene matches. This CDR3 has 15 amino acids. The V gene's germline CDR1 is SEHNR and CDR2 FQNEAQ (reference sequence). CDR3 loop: CASSIRRLAADTQYF. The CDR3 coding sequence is TGTGCCAGCAGCATACGGAGACTAGCGGCAGATACGCAGTATTTT. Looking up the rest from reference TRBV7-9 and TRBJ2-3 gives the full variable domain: DTGVSQNPRHKITKRGQNVTFRCDPISEHNRLYWYRQTLGQGPEFLTYFQNEAQLEKSRLLSDRFSAERPKGSFSTLEIQRTEQGDSAMYLCASSIRRLAADTQYFGPGTRLTVL.

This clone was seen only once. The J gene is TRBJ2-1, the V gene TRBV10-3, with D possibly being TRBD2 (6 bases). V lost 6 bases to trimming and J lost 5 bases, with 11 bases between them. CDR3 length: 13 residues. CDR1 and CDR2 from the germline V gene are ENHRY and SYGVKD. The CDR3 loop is CAISGSANNEQFF. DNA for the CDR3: TGTGCCATCAGCGGGAGCGCCAACAATGAGCAGTTCTTC.

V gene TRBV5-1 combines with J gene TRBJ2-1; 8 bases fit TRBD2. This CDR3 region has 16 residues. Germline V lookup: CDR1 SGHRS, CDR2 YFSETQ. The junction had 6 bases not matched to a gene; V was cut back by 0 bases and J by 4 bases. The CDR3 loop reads CASSLAPSGRYNEQFF. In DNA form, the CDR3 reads TGCGCCAGCAGCTTGGCTCCTAGCGGGCGGTACAATGAGCAGTTCTTC.

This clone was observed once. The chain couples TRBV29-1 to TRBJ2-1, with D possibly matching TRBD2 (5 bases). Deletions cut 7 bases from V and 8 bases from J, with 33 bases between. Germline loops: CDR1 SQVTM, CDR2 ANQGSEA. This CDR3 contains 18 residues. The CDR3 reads CSAAPSPIRTLTGYEQFF. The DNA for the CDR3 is TGCAGCGCCGCCCCCTCCCCGATACGGACCCTTACGGGGTATGAGCAGTTCTTC.

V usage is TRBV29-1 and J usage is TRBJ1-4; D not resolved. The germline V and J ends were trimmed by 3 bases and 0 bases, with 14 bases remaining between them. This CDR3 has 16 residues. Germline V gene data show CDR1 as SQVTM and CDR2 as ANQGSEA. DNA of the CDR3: TGCAGCGTTGATCTGGGTTCACGATCAACTAATGAAAAACTGTTTTTT. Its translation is CSVDLGSRSTNEKLFF.

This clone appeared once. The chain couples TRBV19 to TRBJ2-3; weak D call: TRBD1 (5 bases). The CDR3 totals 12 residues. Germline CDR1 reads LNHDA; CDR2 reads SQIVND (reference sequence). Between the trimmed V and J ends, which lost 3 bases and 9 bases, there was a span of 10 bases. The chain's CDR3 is CASSIDRTTQYF. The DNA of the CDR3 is TGTGCCAGTAGTATCGACAGAACGACGCAGTATTTT.

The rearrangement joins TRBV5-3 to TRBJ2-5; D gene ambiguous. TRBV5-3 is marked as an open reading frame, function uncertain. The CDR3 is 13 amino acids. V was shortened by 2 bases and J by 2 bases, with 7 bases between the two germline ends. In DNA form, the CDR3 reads TGTGCCAGAAGCTTAGGTCAGCAAGAGACCCAGTACTTC. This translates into CARSLGQQETQYF.

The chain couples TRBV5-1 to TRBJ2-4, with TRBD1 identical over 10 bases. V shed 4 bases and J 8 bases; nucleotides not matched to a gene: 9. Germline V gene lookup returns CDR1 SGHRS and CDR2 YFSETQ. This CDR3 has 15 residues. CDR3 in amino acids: CASSPHDRGLHIQYF. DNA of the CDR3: TGCGCCAGCAGCCCCCATGACAGGGGGCTACACATTCAGTACTTC.

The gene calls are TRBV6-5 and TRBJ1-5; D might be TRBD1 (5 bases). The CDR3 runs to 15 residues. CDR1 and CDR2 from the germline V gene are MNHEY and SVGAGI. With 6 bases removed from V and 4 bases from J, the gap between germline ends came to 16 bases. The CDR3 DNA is TGTGCCAGCAGCCTCCAGGGTAGGGATAATCAGCCCCAGCATTTT. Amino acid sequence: CASSLQGRDNQPQHF.

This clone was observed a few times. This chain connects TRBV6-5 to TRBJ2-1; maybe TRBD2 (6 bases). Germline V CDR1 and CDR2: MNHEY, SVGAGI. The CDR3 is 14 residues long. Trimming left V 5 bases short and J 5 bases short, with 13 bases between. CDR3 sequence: CASSRDWMNNEQFF. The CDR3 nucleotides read TGTGCCAGCAGTAGGGACTGGATGAACAATGAGCAGTTCTTC.

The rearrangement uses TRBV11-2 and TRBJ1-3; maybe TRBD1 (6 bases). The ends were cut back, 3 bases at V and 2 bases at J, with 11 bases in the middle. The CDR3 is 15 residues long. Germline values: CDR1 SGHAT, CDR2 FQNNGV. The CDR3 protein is CASSFSRGAGNTIYF. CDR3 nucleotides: TGTGCCAGCAGCTTCTCCAGGGGAGCTGGAAACACCATATATTTT.

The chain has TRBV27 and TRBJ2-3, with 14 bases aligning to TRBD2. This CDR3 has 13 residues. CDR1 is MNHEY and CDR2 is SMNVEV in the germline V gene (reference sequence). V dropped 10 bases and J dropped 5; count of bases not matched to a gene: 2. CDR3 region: CAIGLAGGDTQYF. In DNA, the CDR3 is TGTGCCATTGGACTAGCGGGAGGAGATACGCAGTATTTT.

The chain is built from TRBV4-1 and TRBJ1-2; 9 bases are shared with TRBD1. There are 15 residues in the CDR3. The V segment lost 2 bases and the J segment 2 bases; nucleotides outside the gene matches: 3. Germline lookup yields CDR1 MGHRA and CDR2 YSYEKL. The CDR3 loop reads CASSQNRGPNYGYTF. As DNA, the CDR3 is TGCGCCAGCAGCCAAAACAGGGGGCCCAACTATGGCTACACCTTC.

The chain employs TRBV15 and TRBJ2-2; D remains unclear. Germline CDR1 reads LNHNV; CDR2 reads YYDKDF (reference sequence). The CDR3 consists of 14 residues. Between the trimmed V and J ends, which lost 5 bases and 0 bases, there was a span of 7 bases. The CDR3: CATSGFPNTGELFF. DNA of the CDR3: TGTGCCACCAGCGGGTTCCCGAACACCGGGGAGCTGTTTTTT.

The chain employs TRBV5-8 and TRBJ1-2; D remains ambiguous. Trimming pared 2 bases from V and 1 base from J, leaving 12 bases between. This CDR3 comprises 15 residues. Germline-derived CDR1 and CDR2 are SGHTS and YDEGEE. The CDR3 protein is CASSFKDTRNYGYTF. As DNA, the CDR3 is TGTGCCAGCAGCTTCAAAGACACTCGTAACTATGGCTACACCTTC.

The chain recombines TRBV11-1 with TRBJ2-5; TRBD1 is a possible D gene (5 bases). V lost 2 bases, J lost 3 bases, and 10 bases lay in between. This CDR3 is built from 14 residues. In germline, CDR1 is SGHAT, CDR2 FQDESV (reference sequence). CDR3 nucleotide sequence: TGTGCCAGCAGCTTAAATCTAGGGGAAGAGACCCAGTACTTC. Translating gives CASSLNLGEETQYF.

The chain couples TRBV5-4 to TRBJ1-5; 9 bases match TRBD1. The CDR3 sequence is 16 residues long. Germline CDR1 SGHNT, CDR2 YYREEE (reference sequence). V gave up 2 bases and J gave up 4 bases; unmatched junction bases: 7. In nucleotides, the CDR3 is TGTGCCAGCAGCTTCCTACAGGGGGCAAGTAATCAGCCCCAGCATTTT. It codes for CASSFLQGASNQPQHF.

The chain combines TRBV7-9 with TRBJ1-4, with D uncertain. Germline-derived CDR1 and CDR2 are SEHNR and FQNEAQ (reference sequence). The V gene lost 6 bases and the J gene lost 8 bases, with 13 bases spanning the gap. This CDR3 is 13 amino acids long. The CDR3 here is CASRGLNNEKLFF. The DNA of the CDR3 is TGTGCCAGCAGGGGGTTGAATAACGAAAAACTGTTTTTT. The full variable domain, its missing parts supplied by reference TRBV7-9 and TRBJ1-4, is DTGVSQNPRHKITKRGQNVTFRCDPISEHNRLYWYRQTLGQGPEFLTYFQNEAQLEKSRLLSDRFSAERPKGSFSTLEIQRTEQGDSAMYLCASRGLNNEKLFFGSGTQLSVL.

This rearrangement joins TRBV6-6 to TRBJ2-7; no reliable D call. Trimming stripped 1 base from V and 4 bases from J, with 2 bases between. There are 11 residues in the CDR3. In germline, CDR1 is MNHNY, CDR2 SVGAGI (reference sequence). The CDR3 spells CASSYLYEQYF. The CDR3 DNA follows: TGTGCCAGCAGTTACTTGTACGAGCAGTACTTC.

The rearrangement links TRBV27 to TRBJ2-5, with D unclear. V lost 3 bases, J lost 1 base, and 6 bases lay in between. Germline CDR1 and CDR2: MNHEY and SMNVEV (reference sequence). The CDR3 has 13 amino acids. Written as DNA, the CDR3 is TGTGCCAGCAGTTTCTGGGGCCAAGAGACCCAGTACTTC. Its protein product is CASSFWGQETQYF.

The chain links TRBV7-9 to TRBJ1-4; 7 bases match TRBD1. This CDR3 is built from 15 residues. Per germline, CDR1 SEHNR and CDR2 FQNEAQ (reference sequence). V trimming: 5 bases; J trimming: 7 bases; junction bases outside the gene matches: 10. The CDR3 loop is CASSQEGGVGEKLFF. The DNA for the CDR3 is TGTGCCAGCAGCCAGGAAGGGGGCGTGGGTGAAAAACTGTTTTTT.

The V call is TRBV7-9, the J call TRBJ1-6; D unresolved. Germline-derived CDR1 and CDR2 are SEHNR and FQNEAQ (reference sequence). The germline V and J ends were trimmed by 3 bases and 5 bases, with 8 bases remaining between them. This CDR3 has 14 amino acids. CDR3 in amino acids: CASSFREHNSPLHF. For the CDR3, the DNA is TGTGCCAGCAGCTTCCGGGAACATAATTCACCCCTCCACTTT.

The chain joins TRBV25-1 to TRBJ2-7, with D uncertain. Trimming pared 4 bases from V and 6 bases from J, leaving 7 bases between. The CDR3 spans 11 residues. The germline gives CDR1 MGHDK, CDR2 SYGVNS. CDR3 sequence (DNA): TGTGCCAGCAGTGGGGCAGCCGAGCAGTACTTC. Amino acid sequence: CASSGAAEQYF.

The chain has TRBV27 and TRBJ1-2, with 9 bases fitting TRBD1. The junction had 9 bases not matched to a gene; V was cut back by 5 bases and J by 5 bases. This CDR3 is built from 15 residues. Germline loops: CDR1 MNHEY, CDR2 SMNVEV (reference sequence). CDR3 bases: TGTGCCAGCAGTCTCTCCGGGACAGGGTATTATGGCTACACCTTC. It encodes CASSLSGTGYYGYTF.

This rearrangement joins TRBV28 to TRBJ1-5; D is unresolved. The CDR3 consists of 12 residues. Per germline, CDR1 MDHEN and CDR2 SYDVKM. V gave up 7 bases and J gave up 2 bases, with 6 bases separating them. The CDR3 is CASISGNQPQHF. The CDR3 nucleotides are TGTGCCAGCATTTCAGGCAATCAGCCCCAGCATTTT.

CDR3: CAWSPLGDGYTF. The CDR3 region has the DNA TGTGCCTGGAGTCCCCTGGGGGATGGCTACACCTTC. This chain links TRBV30 with TRBJ1-2; TRBD1 might be the D (5 bases). V dropped 2 bases and J dropped 6 bases, with 10 bases sitting between them. The CDR3 runs 12 residues. Per germline, CDR1 GTSNPN and CDR2 SVGIG (reference sequence).

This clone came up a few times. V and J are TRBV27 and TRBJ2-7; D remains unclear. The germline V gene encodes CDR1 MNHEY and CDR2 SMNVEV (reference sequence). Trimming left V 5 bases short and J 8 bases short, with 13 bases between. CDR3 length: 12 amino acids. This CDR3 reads CASSPVLGKQYF. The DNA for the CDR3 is TGTGCCAGCAGTCCGGTTCTTGGTAAGCAGTACTTC.

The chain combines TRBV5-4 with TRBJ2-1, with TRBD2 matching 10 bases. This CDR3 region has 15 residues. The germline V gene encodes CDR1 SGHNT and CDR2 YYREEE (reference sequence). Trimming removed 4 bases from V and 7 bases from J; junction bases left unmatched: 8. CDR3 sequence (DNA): TGTGCCAGCAGCGCCGTAGCGGGAGGAGGAAATGAGCAGTTCTTC. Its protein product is CASSAVAGGGNEQFF.

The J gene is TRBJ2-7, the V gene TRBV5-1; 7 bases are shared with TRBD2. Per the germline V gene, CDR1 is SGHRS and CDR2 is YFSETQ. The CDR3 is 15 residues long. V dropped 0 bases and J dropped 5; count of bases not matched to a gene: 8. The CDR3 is CASSLEYGLGNEQYF. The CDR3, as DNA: TGCGCCAGCAGCTTGGAGTATGGACTAGGAAACGAGCAGTACTTC.